This TCR beta chain was recorded in a study of shared clonotypes between healthy human individuals. Study results and limitations: Clonotypes shared by all four donors outscored non-shared clonotypes in generation probability.

Germline CDR1 is SGHRS and CDR2 is YFSETQ. V dropped 0 bases and J dropped 8; count of bases not matched to a gene: 13. CDR3 length equals 16 residues. Replicate PCRs run on sorted subsets employed 200 ng DNA, tens of thousands of T cell genomes. Some clones are missing from TCRdb's copy, which holds only in-frame ones; the method was immunoSEQ multiplex PCR. The sample shows about 600,000 clones, around 97% of them seen only once. Each sample came from a Caucasian adult donor living in Nashville, Tennessee. This clone is a singleton in its sample. Its antigen is undetermined. This receptor was identified in a young woman in good health. Sequencing was performed on naive CD4+ T cells sorted from blood. Subset here: CD45RA+ positively selected. The gene calls are TRBV5-1 and TRBJ1-2; 7 positions agree with TRBD1. The CDR3 nucleotides read TGCGCCAGCAGCTTGGCTCCCGGGACAGAAGCGGGGGGCTACACCTTC. Its translation: CASSLAPGTEAGGYTF. The full variable domain, its missing parts supplied by reference TRBV5-1 and TRBJ1-2, is KAGVTQTPRYLIKTRGQQVTLSCSPISGHRSVSWYQQTPGQGLQFLFEYFSETQRNKGNFPGRFSGRQFSNSRSEMNVSTLELGDSALYLCASSLAPGTEAGGYTFGSGTRLTVV.